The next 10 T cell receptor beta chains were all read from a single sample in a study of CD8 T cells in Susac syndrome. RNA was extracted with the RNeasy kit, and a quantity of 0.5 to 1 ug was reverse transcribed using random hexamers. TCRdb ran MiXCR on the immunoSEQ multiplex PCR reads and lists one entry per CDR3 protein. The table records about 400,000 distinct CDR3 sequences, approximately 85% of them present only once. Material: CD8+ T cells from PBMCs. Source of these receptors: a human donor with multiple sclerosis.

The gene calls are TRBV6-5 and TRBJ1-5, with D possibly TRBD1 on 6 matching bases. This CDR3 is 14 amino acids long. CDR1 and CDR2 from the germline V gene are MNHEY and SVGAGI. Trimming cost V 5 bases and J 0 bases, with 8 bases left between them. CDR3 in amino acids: CASSTGRSNQPQHF. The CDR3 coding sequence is TGTGCCAGCAGTACAGGGCGTAGCAATCAGCCCCAGCATTTT.

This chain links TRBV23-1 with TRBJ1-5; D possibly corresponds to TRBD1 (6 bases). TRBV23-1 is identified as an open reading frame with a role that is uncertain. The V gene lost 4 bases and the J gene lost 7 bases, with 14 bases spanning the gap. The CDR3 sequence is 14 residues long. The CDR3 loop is CASSPIRGGQPQHF. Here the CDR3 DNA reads TGCGCCAGCAGTCCCATTCGAGGGGGACAGCCCCAGCATTTT.

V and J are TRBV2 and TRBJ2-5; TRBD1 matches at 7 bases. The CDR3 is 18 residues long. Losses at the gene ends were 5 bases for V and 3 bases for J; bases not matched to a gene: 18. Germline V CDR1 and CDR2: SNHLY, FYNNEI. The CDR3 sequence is CASSTGTEVLLKKETQYF. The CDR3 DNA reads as TGTGCCAGCAGTACCGGGACAGAAGTCTTACTCAAAAAAGAGACCCAGTACTTC.

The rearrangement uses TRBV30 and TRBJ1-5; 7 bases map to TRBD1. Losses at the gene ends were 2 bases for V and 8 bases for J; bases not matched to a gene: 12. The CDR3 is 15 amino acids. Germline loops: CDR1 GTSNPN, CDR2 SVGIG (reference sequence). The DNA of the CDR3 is TGTGCCTGGAGTCCTGGGACAGTCTGGAATGAGCCCCAGCATTTT. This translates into CAWSPGTVWNEPQHF.

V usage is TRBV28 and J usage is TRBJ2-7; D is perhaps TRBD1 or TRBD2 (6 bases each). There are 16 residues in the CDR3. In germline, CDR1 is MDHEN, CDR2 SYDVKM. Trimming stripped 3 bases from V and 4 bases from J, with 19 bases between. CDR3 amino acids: CASSFGEAGEAYEQYF. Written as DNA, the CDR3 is TGTGCCAGCAGTTTCGGAGAGGCAGGGGAGGCGTACGAGCAGTACTTC.

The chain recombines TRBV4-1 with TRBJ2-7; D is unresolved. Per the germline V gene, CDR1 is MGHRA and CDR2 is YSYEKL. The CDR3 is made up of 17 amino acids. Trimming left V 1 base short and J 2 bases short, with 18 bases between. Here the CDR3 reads CASSQGSPVTSAYEQYF. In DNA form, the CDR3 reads TGCGCCAGCAGCCAAGGGTCGCCAGTTACGTCGGCCTACGAGCAGTACTTC.

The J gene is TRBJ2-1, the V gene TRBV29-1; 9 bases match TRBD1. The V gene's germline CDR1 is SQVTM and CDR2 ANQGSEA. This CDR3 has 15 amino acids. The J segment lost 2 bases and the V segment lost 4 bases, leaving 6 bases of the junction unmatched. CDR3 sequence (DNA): TGCAGCGTTGGCGGGGACAGGGTCCCCTACAATGAGCAGTTCTTC. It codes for CSVGGDRVPYNEQFF.

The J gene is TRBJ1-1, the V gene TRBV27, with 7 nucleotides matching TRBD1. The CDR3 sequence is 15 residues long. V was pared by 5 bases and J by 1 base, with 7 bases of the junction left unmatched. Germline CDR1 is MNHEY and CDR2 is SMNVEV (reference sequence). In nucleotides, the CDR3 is TGTGCCAGCAGTAAAACCTGGGACAGGAACACTGAAGCTTTCTTT. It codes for CASSKTWDRNTEAFF.

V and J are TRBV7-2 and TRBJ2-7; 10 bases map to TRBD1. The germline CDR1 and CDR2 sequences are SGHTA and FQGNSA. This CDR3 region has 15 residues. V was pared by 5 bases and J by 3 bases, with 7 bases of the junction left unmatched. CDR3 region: CASSPMDRGIYEQYF. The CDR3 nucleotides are TGTGCCAGCAGCCCTATGGACAGGGGGATCTACGAGCAGTACTTC.

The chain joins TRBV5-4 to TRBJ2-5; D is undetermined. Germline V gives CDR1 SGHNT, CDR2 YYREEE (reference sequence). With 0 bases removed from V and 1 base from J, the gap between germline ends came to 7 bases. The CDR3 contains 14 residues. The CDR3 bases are TGTGCCAGCAGCTTGGGAGACCTCCAAGAGACCCAGTACTTC. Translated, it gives CASSLGDLQETQYF. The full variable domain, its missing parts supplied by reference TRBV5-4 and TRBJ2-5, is ETGVTQSPTHLIKTRGQQVTLRCSSQSGHNTVSWYQQALGQGPQFIFQYYREEENGRGNFPPRFSGLQFPNYSSELNVNALELDDSALYLCASSLGDLQETQYFGPGTRLLVL.